The entry below describes one T cell receptor beta chain. No antigen is known for it. The entry originates in a study of blood T cell dynamics during melanoma immunotherapy. Study background: Patients with metastatic melanoma got pembrolizumab or nivolumab-ipilimumab as first-line care. Study-wide findings and caveats: It remained unknown if the driving T cell clones were melanoma-specific.

Documented time point: pre-treatment baseline. Patients with prior systemic cancer treatment, concomitant immunosuppressants, or other active malignancies were excluded. CDR1 and CDR2 from the germline V gene are MNHEY and SMNVEV (reference sequence). V lost 5 bases, J lost 9 bases, and 17 bases lay in between. This CDR3 comprises 14 residues. A fixed DNA input of approximately 400 ng was used per bulk PBMC sample. Using immunoSEQ multiplex PCR, the repertoire was profiled, and TCRdb retains in-frame clones only, with some absent. This sample yields roughly 9,700 clones, of which about 90% are seen a single time; roughly 32% belongs to the top ten.

The chain has TRBV27 and TRBJ1-5; perhaps TRBD1 as D (5 bases). Here the sequenced sample was blood, taken from a patient treated with checkpoint blockade. This sequence originates from a human donor with melanoma. CDR3 amino acids: CASSQGAGWVPQHF. The CDR3 DNA reads TGTGCCAGCAGTCAAGGGGCAGGGTGGGTGCCCCAGCATTTT.